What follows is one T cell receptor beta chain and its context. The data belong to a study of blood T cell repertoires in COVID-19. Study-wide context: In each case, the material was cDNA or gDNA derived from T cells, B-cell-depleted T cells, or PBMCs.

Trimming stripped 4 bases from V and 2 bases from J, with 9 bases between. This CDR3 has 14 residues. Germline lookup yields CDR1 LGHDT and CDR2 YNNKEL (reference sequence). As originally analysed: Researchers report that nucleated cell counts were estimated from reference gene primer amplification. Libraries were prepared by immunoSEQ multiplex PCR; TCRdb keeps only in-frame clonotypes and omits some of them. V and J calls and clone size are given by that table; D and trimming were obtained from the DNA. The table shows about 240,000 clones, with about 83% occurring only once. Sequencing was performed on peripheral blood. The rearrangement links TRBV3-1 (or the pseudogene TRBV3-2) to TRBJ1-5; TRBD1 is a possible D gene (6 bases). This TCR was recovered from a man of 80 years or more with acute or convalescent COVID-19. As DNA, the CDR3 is TGTGCCAGCAGCCCCAGACAGGGCAATCAGCCCCAGCATTTT. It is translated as CASSPRQGNQPQHF.